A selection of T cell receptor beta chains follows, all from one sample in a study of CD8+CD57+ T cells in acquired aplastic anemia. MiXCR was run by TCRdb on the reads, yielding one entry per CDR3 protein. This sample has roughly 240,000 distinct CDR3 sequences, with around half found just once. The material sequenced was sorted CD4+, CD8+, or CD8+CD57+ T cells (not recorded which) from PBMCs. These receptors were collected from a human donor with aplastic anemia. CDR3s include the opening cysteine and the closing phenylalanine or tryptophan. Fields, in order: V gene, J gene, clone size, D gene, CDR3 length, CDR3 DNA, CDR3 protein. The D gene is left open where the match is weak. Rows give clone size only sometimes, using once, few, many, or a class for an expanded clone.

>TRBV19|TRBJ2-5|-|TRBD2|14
TGTGCCAGTAGCGAGTCGGGGGGTGGGGAGACCCAGTACTTC
CASSESGGGETQYF
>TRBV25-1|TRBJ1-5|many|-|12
TGTGCCAGCAGTGGTGGCAATCAGCCCCAGCATTTT
CASSGGNQPQHF
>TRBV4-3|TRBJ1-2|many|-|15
TGCGCCAGCAGCCAAGATTGGCCGGATGTCTATGGCTACACCTTC
CASSQDWPDVYGYTF
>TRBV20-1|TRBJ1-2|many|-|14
TGCAGTGCTCCCATCACCGACATCGGGGTTGGCTACACCTTC
CSAPITDIGVGYTF
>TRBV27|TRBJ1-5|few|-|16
TGTGCCAGCAGTTTAGGACAGCCCCATAGCAATCAGCCCCAGCATTTT
CASSLGQPHSNQPQHF
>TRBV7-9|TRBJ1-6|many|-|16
TGTGCCAGCAGCTTGCCCTCGGGGCAGCAGAATTCACCCCTCCACTTT
CASSLPSGQQNSPLHF
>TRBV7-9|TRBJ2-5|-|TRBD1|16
TGTGCCTGCAGCCCCCGACAGGGTAGGGGCCAAGAGACCCAGTACTTC
CACSPRQGRGQETQYF
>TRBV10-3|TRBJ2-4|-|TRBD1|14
TGTGCCATCAGTGCACAGGGGACCAAAAACATTCAGTACTTC
CAISAQGTKNIQYF
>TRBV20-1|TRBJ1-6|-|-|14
TGCAGTGCTAGAGATGTGGAGCCGAATTCACCCCTCCACTTT
CSARDVEPNSPLHF
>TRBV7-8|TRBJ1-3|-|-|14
TGCGCCAGCAGCCAGGGGACACCTGGAAACACCATATATTTT
CASSQGTPGNTIYF
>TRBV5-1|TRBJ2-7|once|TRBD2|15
TGCGCCAGCAGCTTGGATACTAGCGGGGGCGACGAGCAGTACTTC
CASSLDTSGGDEQYF
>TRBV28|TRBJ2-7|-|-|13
TGTGCCAGCAGGATTACAGGGCTCCACGAGCAGTACTTC
CASRITGLHEQYF
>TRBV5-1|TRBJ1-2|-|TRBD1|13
TGCGCCAGCAGCTTGTATTACAGGGGTGACTACACCTTC
CASSLYYRGDYTF
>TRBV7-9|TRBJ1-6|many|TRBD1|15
TGTGCCAGCAGCCACCCGGGACAGTATAATTCACCCCTCCACTTT
CASSHPGQYNSPLHF
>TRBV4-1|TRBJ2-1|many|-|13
TGCGCCAGCAGCCAAGCTTGGCGCCCTGAGCAGTTCTTC
CASSQAWRPEQFF
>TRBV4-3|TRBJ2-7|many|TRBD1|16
TGCGCCAGCAGAGATGAGAAGGGACAGTTTTCCTACGAGCAGTACTTC
CASRDEKGQFSYEQYF
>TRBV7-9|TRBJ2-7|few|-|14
TGTGCCAGCAGCTTAGAGGGGACCTCCTACGAGCAGTACTTC
CASSLEGTSYEQYF
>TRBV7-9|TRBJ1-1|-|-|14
TGTGCCAGCAGGCTAGACGCGGGGAGCACTGAAGCTTTCTTT
CASRLDAGSTEAFF
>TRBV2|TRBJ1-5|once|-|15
TGTGCCAGCAGTGAAGGGCAGGGTGTTCAACAGCCCCAGCATTTT
CASSEGQGVQQPQHF
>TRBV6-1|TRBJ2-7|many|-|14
TGTGCCAGCAGTGCTACAGGAATCGTCTACGAGCAGTACTTC
CASSATGIVYEQYF
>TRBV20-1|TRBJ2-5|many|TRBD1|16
TGCAGTGCTCTAGAGCTAGGTCAGGGGGCCGAAGAGACCCAGTACTTC
CSALELGQGAEETQYF
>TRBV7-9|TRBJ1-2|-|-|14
TGTGCCAGCAGCTTAGCTCCGGGCTACTATGGCTACACCTTC
CASSLAPGYYGYTF
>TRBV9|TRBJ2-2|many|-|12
TGTGCCAGCAGCGTATCCGGCGGGGAGCTGTTTTTT
CASSVSGGELFF
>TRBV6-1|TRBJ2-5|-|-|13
TGTGCCAGCAGTGCAGGACTGCGCGCGGCCCAGTACTTC
CASSAGLRAAQYF
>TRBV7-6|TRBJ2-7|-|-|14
TGTGCCAGCAGCTCAACAGGCCACTCCTACGAGCAGTACTTC
CASSSTGHSYEQYF
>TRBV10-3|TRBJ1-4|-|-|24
-
CAIRALKRTAALKLSLGLDEKLFF